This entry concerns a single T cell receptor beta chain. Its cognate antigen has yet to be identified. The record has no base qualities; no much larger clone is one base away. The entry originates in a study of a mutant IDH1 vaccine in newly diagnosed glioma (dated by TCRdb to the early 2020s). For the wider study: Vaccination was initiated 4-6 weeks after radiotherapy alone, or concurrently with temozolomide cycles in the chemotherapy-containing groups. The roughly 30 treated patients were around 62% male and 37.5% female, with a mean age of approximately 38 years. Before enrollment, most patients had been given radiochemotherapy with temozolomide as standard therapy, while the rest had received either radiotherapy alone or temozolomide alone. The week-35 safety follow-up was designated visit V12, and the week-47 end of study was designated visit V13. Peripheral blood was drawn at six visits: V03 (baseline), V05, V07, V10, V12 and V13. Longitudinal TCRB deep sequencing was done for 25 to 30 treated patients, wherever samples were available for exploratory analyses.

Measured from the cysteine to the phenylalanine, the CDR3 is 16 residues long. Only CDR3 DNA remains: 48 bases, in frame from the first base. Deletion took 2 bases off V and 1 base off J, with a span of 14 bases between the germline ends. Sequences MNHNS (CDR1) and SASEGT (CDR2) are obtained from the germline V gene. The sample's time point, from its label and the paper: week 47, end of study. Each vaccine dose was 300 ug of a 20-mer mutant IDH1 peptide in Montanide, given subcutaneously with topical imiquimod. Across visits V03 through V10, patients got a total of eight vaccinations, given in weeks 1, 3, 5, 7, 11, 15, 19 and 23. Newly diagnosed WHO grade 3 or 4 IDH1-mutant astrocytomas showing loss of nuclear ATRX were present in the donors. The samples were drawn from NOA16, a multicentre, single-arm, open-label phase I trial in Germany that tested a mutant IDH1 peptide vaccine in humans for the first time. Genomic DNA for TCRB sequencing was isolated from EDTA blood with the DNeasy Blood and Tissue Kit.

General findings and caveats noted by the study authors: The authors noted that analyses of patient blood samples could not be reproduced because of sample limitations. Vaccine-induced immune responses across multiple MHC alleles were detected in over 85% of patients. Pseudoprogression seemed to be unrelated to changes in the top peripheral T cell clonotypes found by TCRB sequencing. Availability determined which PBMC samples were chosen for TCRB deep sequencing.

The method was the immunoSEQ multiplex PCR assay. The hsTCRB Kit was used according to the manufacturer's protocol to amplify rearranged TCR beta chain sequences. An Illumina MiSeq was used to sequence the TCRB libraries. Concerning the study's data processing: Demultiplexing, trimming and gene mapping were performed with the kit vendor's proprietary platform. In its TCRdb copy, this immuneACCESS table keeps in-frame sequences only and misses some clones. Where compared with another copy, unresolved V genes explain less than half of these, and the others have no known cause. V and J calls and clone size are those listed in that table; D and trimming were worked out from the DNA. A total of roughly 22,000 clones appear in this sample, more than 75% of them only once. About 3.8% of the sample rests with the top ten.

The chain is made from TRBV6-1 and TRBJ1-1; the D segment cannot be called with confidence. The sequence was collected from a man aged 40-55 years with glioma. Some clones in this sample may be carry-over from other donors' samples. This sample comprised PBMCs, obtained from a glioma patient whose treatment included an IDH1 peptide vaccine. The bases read TGTGCCAGCAGTGAAAGAAGGGTCAGCGGGAACACTGAAGCTTTCTTT. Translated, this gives CASSERRVSGNTEAFF.